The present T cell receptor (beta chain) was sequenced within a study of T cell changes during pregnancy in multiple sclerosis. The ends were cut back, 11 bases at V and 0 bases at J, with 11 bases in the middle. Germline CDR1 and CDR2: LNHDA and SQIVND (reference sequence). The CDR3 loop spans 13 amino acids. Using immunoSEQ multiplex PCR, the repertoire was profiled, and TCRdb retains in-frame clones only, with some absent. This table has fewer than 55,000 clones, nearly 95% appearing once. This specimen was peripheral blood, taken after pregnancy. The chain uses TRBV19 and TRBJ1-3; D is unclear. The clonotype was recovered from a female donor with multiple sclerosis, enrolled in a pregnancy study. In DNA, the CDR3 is TGTGCCGGATCAGGAAGCTCTGGAAACACCATATATTTT. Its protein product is CAGSGSSGNTIYF.